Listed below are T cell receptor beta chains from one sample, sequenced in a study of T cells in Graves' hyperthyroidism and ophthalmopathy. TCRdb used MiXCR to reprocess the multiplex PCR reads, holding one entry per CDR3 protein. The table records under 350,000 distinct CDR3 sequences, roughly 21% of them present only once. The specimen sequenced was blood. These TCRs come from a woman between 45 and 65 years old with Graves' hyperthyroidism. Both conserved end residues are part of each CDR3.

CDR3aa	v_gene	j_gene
CSASPSGGAKANTGELFF	TRBV20-1	TRBJ2-2
CASSFAHNSPLHF	TRBV28	TRBJ1-6
CASGNRRETQYF	TRBV28	TRBJ2-5
CATSRDPRDEQFF	TRBV15	TRBJ2-1
CASRSSGGPGELFF	TRBV7-3	TRBJ2-2
CASSEGASGRETQYF	TRBV10-2	TRBJ2-5
CATGREGLATDTQYF	TRBV4-1	TRBJ2-3
CASSESRGVNEKLFF	TRBV2	TRBJ1-4
CAWIGPGGNSPLHF	TRBV30	TRBJ1-6
CASSSLLAGGPESSYNEQFF	TRBV5-6	TRBJ2-1
CASSYLPGTGWETQYF	TRBV6-2/TRBV6-3	TRBJ2-5
CASSVGPRSNQPQHF	TRBV5-6	TRBJ1-5
CASGTDNTRAEAFF	TRBV5-1	TRBJ1-1
CSARSIEQFF	TRBV20-1	TRBJ2-1
CSASGGKEPQHF	TRBV20-1	TRBJ1-5
CASSQGQARGPRGYTF	TRBV3-1	TRBJ1-2
CAWSVAENTEAFF	TRBV30	TRBJ1-1
CAWSQGRKETQYF	TRBV30	TRBJ2-5
CASSLSEGTEAFF	TRBV12-3/TRBV12-4	TRBJ1-1
CSANFGGAGSNEQFF	TRBV20-1	TRBJ2-1
CSAREGFITNEKLFF	TRBV20-1	TRBJ1-4
CAWSVRAGGSYEQYF	TRBV30	TRBJ2-7
CSARGGGNSGANVLTF	TRBV20-1	TRBJ2-6
CAGSQANTGELFF	TRBV6-1	TRBJ2-2
CASSISGGVNEQFF	TRBV5-1	TRBJ2-1
CASSYRPGTSGNRNEQFF	TRBV6-2/TRBV6-3	TRBJ2-1
CASSYSAGVVNTEAFF	TRBV6-2/TRBV6-3	TRBJ1-1
CASSLLPPGSEQYF	TRBV28	TRBJ2-7
CASSSDRGPFSGANVLTF	TRBV12-3/TRBV12-4	TRBJ2-6
CASRVQGTGGNEQFF	TRBV6-1	TRBJ2-1
CASSPREMHNEQFF	TRBV11-3	TRBJ2-1
CASSYWPLAGSRYF	TRBV6-2/TRBV6-3	TRBJ1-3
CASSFSGKGTDTQYF	TRBV5-1	TRBJ2-3
CAISESRTGTDTQYF	TRBV10-3	TRBJ2-3
CASSYEGRGQSNEQFF	TRBV6-6	TRBJ2-1
CASSPPGGTNEKLFF	TRBV6-1	TRBJ1-4
CASRGGTGLYSNQPQHF	TRBV2	TRBJ1-5
CASSSRSAGLSYEQYF	TRBV27	TRBJ2-7
CASSQEAGIFGELFF	TRBV3-1	TRBJ2-2
CASSERTVGEQFF	TRBV9	TRBJ2-1